This T cell receptor beta chain was found in a study of T cell changes during pregnancy in multiple sclerosis. TCRdb's table, derived via immunoSEQ multiplex PCR, lists solely in-frame clones and lacks some. Here the sample spans roughly 20,000 clones, 85% to 90% being singletons. This specimen consisted of CD8+ T cells from peripheral blood mononuclear cells, obtained in the third trimester of pregnancy. The source of this sequence is a female donor in good health, enrolled as a control in a pregnancy study.

In nucleotides, the CDR3 is TGTGCCAGCAGTGAAATGCGCTCTGGAAACACCATATATTTT. It translates to CASSEMRSGNTIYF. The chain joins TRBV2 to TRBJ1-3; D unresolved. Germline CDR1 is SNHLY and CDR2 is FYNNEI. The length of the CDR3 is 14 residues. Trimming removed 2 bases at V and 0 bases at J, with 5 bases between. Based on the CDR3 plus reference TRBV2 and TRBJ1-3, the full variable domain is EPEVTQTPSHQVTQMGQEVILRCVPISNHLYFYWYRQILGQKVEFLVSFYNNEISEKSEIFDDQFSVERPDGSNFTLKIRSTKLEDSAMYFCASSEMRSGNTIYFGEGSWLTVV.